This T cell receptor beta chain was obtained from a study of cytotoxic CD8 clonotypes in ibrutinib-treated CLL. Across the whole study: Samples averaged approximately 250,000 productive templates and 94,082 productive rearrangements.

The CDR3 spans 15 residues. Germline values: CDR1 MNHNY, CDR2 SVGAGI (reference sequence). The germline V and J ends were trimmed by 4 bases and 0 bases, with 10 bases remaining between them. Some clones are missing from TCRdb's copy, which holds only in-frame ones; the method was immunoSEQ multiplex PCR. The sample includes hundreds of thousands of clones, 65% to 80% seen only once; the top ten take about 6.2%. This clone has only a few counts. The sample was PBMCs, taken after 12 months of ibrutinib treatment. The chain couples TRBV6-6 to TRBJ1-5; TRBD1 might be the D (5 bases). The sequence was collected from a human donor with chronic lymphocytic leukemia. CDR3 nucleotide sequence: TGTGCCAGCAGTTTAGGGGATTATAGCAATCAGCCCCAGCATTTT. Translation: CASSLGDYSNQPQHF.